This TCR beta chain is from a study of OX40 agonist ivuxolimab in advanced cancers. Whole-study context: The patients got ivuxolimab, which is an agonistic anti-OX40 (CD134) antibody. At 0.01 to 10 mg/kg, ivuxolimab was administered intravenously to patients every 2 weeks. Averaging approximately 60 years in age, with a range of about 23 to 79, the cohort was about 86% male.

The method was immunoSEQ multiplex PCR; TCRdb's version includes in-frame clones alone and lacks a portion of them. The table shows about 57,000 clones, with about 87% occurring only once. This clone was seen only once. Trimming took off 1 base at V and 7 bases at J, with 5 bases between the two ends. The CDR3 runs 12 residues. Germline V lookup: CDR1 SGHTA, CDR2 FQGNSA. The source is an adult with an advanced solid tumor such as melanoma, head and neck, liver or kidney cancer. The input for sequencing was CD4+ or CD8+ T cells sorted from blood, taken in a trial of the OX40 agonist ivuxolimab. V gene TRBV7-2 combines with J gene TRBJ1-5; no reliable D call. CDR3 in amino acids: CASSLVGQPQHF. The CDR3 DNA reads as TGTGCCAGCAGCTTAGTGGGCCAGCCCCAGCATTTT. Supplemented by reference TRBV7-2 and TRBJ1-5, the full variable domain reads GAGVSQSPSNKVTEKGKDVELRCDPISGHTALYWYRQSLGQGLEFLIYFQGNSAPDKSGLPSDRFSAERTGGSVSTLTIQRTQQEDSAVYLCASSLVGQPQHFGDGTRLSIL.